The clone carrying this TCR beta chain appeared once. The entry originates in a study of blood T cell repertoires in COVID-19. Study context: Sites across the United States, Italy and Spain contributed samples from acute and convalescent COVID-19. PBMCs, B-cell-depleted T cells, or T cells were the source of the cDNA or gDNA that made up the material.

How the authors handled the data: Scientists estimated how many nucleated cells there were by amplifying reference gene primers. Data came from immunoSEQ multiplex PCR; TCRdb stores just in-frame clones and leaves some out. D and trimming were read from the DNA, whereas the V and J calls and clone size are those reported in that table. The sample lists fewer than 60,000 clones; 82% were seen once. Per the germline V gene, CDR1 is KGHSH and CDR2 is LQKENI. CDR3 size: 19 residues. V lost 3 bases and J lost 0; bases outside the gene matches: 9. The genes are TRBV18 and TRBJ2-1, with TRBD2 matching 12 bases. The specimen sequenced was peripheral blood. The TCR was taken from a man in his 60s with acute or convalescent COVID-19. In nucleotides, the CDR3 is TGTGCCAGCTCACCGTTCGCTAGCGGGGGGGCCCCCTCCTACAATGAGCAGTTCTTC. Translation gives CASSPFASGGAPSYNEQFF.